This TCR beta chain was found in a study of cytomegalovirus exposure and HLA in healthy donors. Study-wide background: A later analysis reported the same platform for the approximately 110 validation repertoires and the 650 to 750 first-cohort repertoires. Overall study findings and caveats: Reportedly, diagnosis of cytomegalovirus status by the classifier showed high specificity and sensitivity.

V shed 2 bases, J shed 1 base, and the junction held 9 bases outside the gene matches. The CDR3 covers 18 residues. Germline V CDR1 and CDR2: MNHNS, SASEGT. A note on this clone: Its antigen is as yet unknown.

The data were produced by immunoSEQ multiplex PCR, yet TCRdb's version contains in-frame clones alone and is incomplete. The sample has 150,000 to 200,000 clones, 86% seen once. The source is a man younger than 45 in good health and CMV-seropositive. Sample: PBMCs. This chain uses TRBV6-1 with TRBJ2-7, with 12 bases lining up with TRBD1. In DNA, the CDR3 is TGTGCCAGCAGTGAACCGGGACAGGGGGCTGCACTATCCTACGAGCAGTACTTC. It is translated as CASSEPGQGAALSYEQYF.